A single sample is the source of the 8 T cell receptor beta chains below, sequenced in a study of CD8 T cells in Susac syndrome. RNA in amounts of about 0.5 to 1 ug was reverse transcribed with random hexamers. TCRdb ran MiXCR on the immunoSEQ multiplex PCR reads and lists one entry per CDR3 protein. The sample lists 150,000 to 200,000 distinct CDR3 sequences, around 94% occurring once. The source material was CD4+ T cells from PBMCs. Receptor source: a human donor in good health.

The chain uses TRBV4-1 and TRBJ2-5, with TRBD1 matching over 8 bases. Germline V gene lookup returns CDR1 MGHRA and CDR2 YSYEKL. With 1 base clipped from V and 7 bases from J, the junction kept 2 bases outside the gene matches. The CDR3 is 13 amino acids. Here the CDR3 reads CASSQGQGSTQYF. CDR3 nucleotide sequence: TGCGCCAGCAGCCAAGGACAGGGGTCGACCCAGTACTTC.

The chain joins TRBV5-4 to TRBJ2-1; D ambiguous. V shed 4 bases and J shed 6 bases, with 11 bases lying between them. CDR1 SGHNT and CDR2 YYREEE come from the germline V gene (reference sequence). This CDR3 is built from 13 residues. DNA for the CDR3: TGTGCCAGCAGCAATGAGCTTGGCAATGAGCAGTTCTTC. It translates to CASSNELGNEQFF.

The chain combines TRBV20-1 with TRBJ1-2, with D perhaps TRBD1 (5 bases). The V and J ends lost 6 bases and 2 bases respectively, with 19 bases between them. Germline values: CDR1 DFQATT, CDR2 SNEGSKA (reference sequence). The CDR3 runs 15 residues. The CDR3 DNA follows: TGCAGTGCCGGGGGACTCATGACCGTAAACTATGGCTACACCTTC. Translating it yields CSAGGLMTVNYGYTF.

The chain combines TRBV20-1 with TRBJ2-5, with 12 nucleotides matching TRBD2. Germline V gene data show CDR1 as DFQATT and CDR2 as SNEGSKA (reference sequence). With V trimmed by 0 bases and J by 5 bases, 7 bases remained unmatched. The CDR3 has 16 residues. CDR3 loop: CSARDPTSGGTETQYF. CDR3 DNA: TGCAGTGCTAGAGATCCGACTAGCGGGGGAACGGAGACCCAGTACTTC.

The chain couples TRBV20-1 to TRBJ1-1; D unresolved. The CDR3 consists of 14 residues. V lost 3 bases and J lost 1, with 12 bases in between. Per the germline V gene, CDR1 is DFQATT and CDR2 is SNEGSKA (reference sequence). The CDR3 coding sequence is TGCAGTGCTAGCTCCGTGGCTGAGAACACTGAAGCTTTCTTT. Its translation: CSASSVAENTEAFF.

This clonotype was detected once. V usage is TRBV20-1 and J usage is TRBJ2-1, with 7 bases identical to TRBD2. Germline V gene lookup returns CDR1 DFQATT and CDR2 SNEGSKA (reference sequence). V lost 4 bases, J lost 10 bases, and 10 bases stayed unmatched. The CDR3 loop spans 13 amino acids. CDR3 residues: CSANPEGGREQFF. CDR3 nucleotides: TGCAGTGCTAATCCAGAGGGAGGGCGGGAGCAGTTCTTC.

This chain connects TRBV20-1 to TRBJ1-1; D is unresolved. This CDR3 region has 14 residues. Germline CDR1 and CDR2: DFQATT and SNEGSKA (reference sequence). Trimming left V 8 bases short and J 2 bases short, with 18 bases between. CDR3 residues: CSTLLTPLNTEAFF. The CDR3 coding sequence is TGCAGTACGCTATTGACACCGCTCAACACTGAAGCTTTCTTT.

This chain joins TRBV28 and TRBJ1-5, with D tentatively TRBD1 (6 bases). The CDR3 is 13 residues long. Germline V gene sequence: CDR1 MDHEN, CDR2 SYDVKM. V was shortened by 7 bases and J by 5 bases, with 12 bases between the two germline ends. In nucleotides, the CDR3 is TGTGCCAGCATCGACAGGCGGGATCAGCCCCAGCATTTT. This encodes CASIDRRDQPQHF.